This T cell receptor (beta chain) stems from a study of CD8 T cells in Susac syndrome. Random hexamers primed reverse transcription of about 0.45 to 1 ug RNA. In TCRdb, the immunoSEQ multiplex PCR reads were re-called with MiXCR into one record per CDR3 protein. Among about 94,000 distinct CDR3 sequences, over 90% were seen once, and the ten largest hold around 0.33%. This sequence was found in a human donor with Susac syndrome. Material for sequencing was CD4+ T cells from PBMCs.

The CDR3 DNA reads as TGTGCCAGCAGTTCCCTTGGGGTAGGCCCCCCTAACTATGGCTACACCTTC. Residues: CASSSLGVGPPNYGYTF. J is TRBJ1-2 and V is TRBV6-5; no firm D call. The CDR3 sequence is 17 residues long. Germline assignment: CDR1 MNHEY and CDR2 SVGAGI. Trimming cost V 4 bases and J 0 bases, with 18 bases left between them.